This T cell receptor (beta chain) was sequenced in a study of CD8 T cells in ankylosing spondylitis. Researchers built TCR beta libraries using quantitative 5'-RACE with molecular barcodes. TCRdb reanalysed the 5' RACE reads using MiXCR and keeps one entry per CDR3 protein. This repertoire shows 200,000 to 300,000 distinct CDR3 sequences, 20% to 30% found once; its top ten account for over 0.55%. Trimming pared 4 bases from V and 0 bases from J, leaving 13 bases between. Germline loops: CDR1 LNHNV, CDR2 YYDKDF (reference sequence). The CDR3 has 15 amino acids. Sequencing was performed on blood, either unsorted or a sorted T cell fraction (not recorded which). This chain links TRBV15 with TRBJ2-7, with D perhaps matching TRBD2 (5 bases). This TCR came from a male donor with ankylosing spondylitis or in good health (not recorded which). The CDR3 here is CATSTPLGSSYEQYF. CDR3 coding DNA: TGTGCCACCAGCACGCCACTAGGGAGCTCCTACGAGCAGTACTTC.